This TCR beta chain was identified during a study of blood T cell repertoires in COVID-19. Study-level background: Specimens from acute and convalescent COVID-19 originated in the United States, Italy and Spain. The analysed material was cDNA or gDNA that came from T cells, B-cell-depleted T cells, or PBMCs.

The germline V gene has CDR1 MGHRA and CDR2 YSYEKL. V was pared by 1 base and J by 4 bases, with 5 bases of the junction left unmatched. The CDR3 totals 16 residues. This clone occurred once. Methods used by the authors: How many nucleated cells were present was estimated from reference gene primer amplification. TCRdb's copy holds only in-frame clones and misses some; the assay was immunoSEQ multiplex PCR. That table supplies the V and J calls and clone size; D and trimming were determined from the DNA. The table has 78,000 or so clones, approximately 86% seen once. The rearrangement uses TRBV4-1 and TRBJ2-1, with TRBD2 matching over 9 bases. The material sequenced was peripheral blood. This clonotype was sampled from a middle-aged man with active or convalescent COVID-19. The CDR3 DNA is TGCGCCAGCAGCCAAGGAATAGCGGGGGCATACAATGAGCAGTTCTTC. Translating it yields CASSQGIAGAYNEQFF.